The T cell receptor beta chain under discussion was sequenced for a study of cytomegalovirus exposure and HLA in healthy donors (dated by TCRdb to about 2017). The study in broad terms: In an earlier analysis of 450 to 750 of the donors, about 270 Gb of sequence data and 100 million or so unique TCR beta sequences from about 190 million T cells were reported. About 300 gigabases of sequencing data and tens of millions of unique TCR sequences were included in an early release covering about 600 HLA-typed donors. Among the roughly 410 genotyped donors, around 79% belonged to the genetic ancestry cluster associated with self-reported Caucasian donors. The study aimed to test whether signatures of past pathogen exposure could be identified by cataloging public T cell receptors. The T cell repertoires of about 700 subjects were profiled by immunosequencing and related to cytomegalovirus serostatus. A separate validation cohort of 100 to 150 different subjects was used in addition to the approximately 700-subject first cohort. To predict cytomegalovirus infection status, the study combined high-throughput TCR immunosequencing, statistical association of individual TCRs with disease status, and machine learning. To study patterns of TCR occurrence, a later analysis re-analyzed previously published TCR beta repertoires from around 660 donors and added high-resolution HLA genotyping. The later analysis used no new phenotypic data to find candidate immune exposures, relying instead on TCR beta sequences and their occurrence across donors. In an earlier analysis of roughly 540 of the donors, high-throughput TCR beta sequencing was used to judge whether each TCR beta V gene segment behaved as functional or pseudogenic. Donor age, sex, ethnicity and CMV serostatus were collected together with the repertoire data. A later genetic analysis took genome-wide SNP genotypes for about 55% of the 666 donors and used that subset as a discovery cohort. All discovery cohort repertoires had been generated on a single sequencing platform. Class I and class II HLA loci were covered by the typing at four-digit resolution. The number of donors typed differed by locus, with about 629-630 for A, B, C, DRB1 and DQB1, around 560 for DQA1, 600 to 610 for DPA1, and roughly 450 for DPB1. Because of strong linkage in the cohort, four or five DR-DQ haplotypes were treated as single units for association and clustering. Among about 390 genotyped donors of the cohort, an average of around 240,000 unique TCR beta nucleotide sequences were sequenced per donor, around 20% of them non-productive. Overall study results and their limits: Compared with the 666-donor mean, donors in an Asian-associated ancestry cluster had fewer N-insertions in productive TCRs, according to a later genetic analysis. According to a later analysis, parvovirus B19, influenza, CMV and Epstein-Barr virus appeared linked to several top co-occurrence clusters. A few of the identified cytomegalovirus-associated TCR beta chains were confirmed in vitro to be specific for cytomegalovirus antigens. Cytomegalovirus status was reported to be diagnosed by the classifier with high specificity and sensitivity in both the original and validation cohorts. Broadly in line with IMGT annotations, most TCR beta V segments showed up in productive rearrangements about 90% or about 30% of the time in an earlier analysis of several hundred of the donors. A total of 150 or so TCR beta chains were listed by the study as associated with cytomegalovirus. Specific HLA alleles were associated with more than 15,000 TCR beta sequences at a false discovery rate of 0.05 in a later analysis. A further reported finding was that TCR beta sequences accurately predicted the HLA-A and HLA-B alleles for most subjects in the first cohort. V-gene and J-gene trimming of TCR beta chains was associated with a missense DCLRE1C variant in a later genetic analysis, and the association was replicated in an independent cohort. Presence/absence analyses assumed roughly uniform sequencing depth across donors, an assumption that may not hold. Because HLA typing was unavailable for some donors at each locus, only the typed subset was used in association tests. This cohort had only TCR beta chains sequenced, and the lack of alpha or paired-chain data limited which features could be detected. Linkage disequilibrium might explain the correlated functional status among segregating V segments, but an unknown experimental factor could not be excluded. A group of highly shared sequence variants was considered likely to be a technical artifact of the sequencing pipeline. The only immune exposure information available for the cohort was CMV serostatus. In a later analysis, HLA-associated TCR beta chains were found to be more clonally expanded and to have lower generation probabilities than equally common non-associated chains. Most TCR sequences were observed very rarely across donors, whereas some public TCRs were present in many individuals. In a later analysis, most CMV-associated TCR beta chains were found to appear HLA-restricted, with HLA associations seemingly driven largely by CMV exposure. When HLA alleles, especially DR and DQ, strongly co-occurred, attributing TCR associations to individual alleles was difficult. The earlier analysis of 587 of the donors excluded over 15 rarely observed V segments, including chromosome 9 orphons, because counts were too low. According to the authors, the approach could potentially be generalized to other disease states and immunological phenotypes. In a later analysis, the rate of TCR association differed among HLA loci, with DRB1 alleles having the most associated TCRs and HLA-C alleles having the fewest.

Worth noting for this clone: Its antigen is still unknown. Per-base qualities were not stored, and no clone one base away is much larger.

Receptor amplification or capture employed the immunoSEQ multiplex PCR assay. A mixture of 60 forward primers for TCR Vbeta segments and 13 reverse primers for TCR Jbeta segments was used in the multiplex PCR. The CDR3 region of rearranged TCR beta genes was amplified from genomic DNA by a multiplex PCR assay. On the Illumina HiSeq System, the amplified TCR beta libraries were sequenced as 87-base-pair reads. Per the authors' processing: In a later analysis, roughly 80 million unique TCR beta chains were counted across the roughly 610 repertoires, and about 10 million of these chains were shared by at least two donors. A nearest-neighbor algorithm error-corrected the raw reads and collapsed the reads into unique sequences, merging closely related sequences to remove PCR and sequencing errors. To assign V, D and J gene segments, CDR3 sequences were aligned to IMGT reference sequences. For a sequence to be retained, at least a six-nucleotide match to both a V gene segment and a J gene segment was required. Rearrangements were classified as productive when the CDR3 lacked stop codons and remained in frame with V and J, and all other rearrangements were classified as non-productive. Following IMGT convention, CDR3 was defined as the stretch from the second conserved V-encoded cysteine up to the conserved J-encoded phenylalanine. Sequences without an unambiguous match to a single V gene segment were excluded from the earlier analysis of 500 to 700 of the donors. An earlier analysis of 500 to 600 of the donors classified V segments as functional when productive rearrangements were above 56.7% and as segregating when the standard deviation between donors was above 5%. To diagnose cytomegalovirus status from the catalog of TCR beta chain sequences, a statistical classification framework was built. In a later analysis, TCR nucleotide sequences were compared against IMGT/GENE-DB human TR gene sequences so that V and J genes could be assigned. In a later analysis, CDR3 sequences and most-parsimonious VDJ recombination scenarios were assigned using the TCRdist pipeline. In a later analysis, each TCR beta chain was defined by its CDR3 amino acid sequence together with its V-gene family, and reads lacking a unique V-gene family were excluded. As a way to deal with suspected cross-contamination and a sequencing artifact, a later analysis dropped more than 500 nucleotide sequences that were highly shared and had low generation probability. A later analysis calculated a clonal expansion index for each public chain from normalized within-repertoire ranks of inferred template counts. In a later analysis, generation probabilities were computed using a VDJ recombination model fitted to out-of-frame rearrangements, and the results were checked against IGoR. Hypergeometric tests were used in a later analysis to score TCR-TCR, TCR-HLA and TCR-CMV co-occurrence, with a repertoire-size bias correction applied to the TCR pairs. In a later analysis, false discovery rates were estimated by permuting HLA or CMV assignments 20 times. In a later analysis, co-occurring TCRs were grouped with DBSCAN, and TCRdist sequence similarity was added when clustering was performed within HLA-allele-positive subsets. Repertoires with fewer than 30,000 or more than 120,000 public chains, plus five repertoires with anomalous nucleotide sharing, were excluded from co-occurrence clustering. Here the immuneACCESS table is served through TCRdb, limited to in-frame sequences with V and J called. Missing clones are a known gap in these copies; in checked studies unresolved V genes cover under half, and the rest lacks a known reason. D and trimming were read from the DNA, whereas the V and J calls and clone size are those reported in that table. Recorded for this sample are more than 95,000 clones; 17% of them occurred a single time. Of the sample, roughly 2.7% falls within the top ten clones.

The cohort comprised several hundred healthy bone marrow donors. At the time of sampling, every cohort member was nominally healthy, though immune exposures that went unrecorded were likely present. The donor tested CMV seropositive, placing the donor among the approximately 290 seropositive members of the cohort. Every donor gave a peripheral blood sample, and the peripheral blood mononuclear cells from that sample were used for TCR beta sequencing. Genomic DNA was extracted from the blood cell samples with the Qiagen DNeasy Blood Extraction Kit. The receptor was isolated from a female donor in good health and CMV-seropositive. The sequenced sample was PBMCs.

This receptor carries the CDR3 CASRTQGSGNTIYF. In nucleotides, the sequence is TGTGCCAGCAGGACACAGGGATCTGGAAACACCATATATTTT. The V and J genes are TRBV6-4 and TRBJ1-3; TRBD1 might be the D gene, on 6 matching bases. V sheds 6 bases and J sheds 1 base, leaving 10 bases between their ends. The CDR3 runs 14 residues from the cysteine to the phenylalanine. Only the CDR3 region is kept as DNA, spanning 42 bases read in frame from base 1. In the germline V gene, CDR1 corresponds to MRHNA and CDR2 to SNTAGT.